This T cell receptor beta chain was captured by sequencing in a study of blood T cells in healthy people across ages. Study findings and constraints: Estimates based on one million T cells were treated as lower bounds.

Points on this clonotype: Its target is not known.

Germline values: CDR1 SEHNR, CDR2 FQNEAQ (reference sequence). The germline V and J ends were trimmed by 7 bases and 2 bases, with 25 bases remaining between them. This CDR3 comprises 18 residues. A second PCR of about 7 to 11 cycles used a sample-barcoded 5' primer and a J-beta primer mix. From the 5' RACE reads, TCRdb called clonotypes with MiXCR, one entry per CDR3 protein. The table lists about 1.8 million distinct CDR3 sequences, 49% of them singletons. No fewer than 6 million PBMCs went into each sample. This TCR was sampled from a woman between 40 and 50 years old in good health. The specimen was blood. V usage is TRBV7-9 and J usage is TRBJ2-3; D is tentatively TRBD1 or TRBD2 (5 bases each). CDR3 bases: TGTGCCAGCACCCTCATCTGGAGCAGGGAGTCCCCCACAGATACGCAGTATTTT. Residues: CASTLIWSRESPTDTQYF.